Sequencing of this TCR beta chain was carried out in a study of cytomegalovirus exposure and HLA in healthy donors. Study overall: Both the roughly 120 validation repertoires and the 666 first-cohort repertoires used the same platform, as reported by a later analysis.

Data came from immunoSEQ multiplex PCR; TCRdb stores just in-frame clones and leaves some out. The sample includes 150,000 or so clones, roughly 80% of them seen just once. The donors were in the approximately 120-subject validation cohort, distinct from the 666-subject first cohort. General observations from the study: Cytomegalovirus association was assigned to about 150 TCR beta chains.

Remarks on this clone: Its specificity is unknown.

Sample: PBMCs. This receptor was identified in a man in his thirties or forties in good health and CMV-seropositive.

The CDR3, as DNA: TGCGCCAGCAGTGACGTCAAAGTATACAGGGCGTCTAAGCCCCACGAGCAGTACTTC. Encoded protein: CASSDVKVYRASKPHEQYF. This chain links TRBV10-1 with TRBJ2-7; D perhaps matches TRBD1 (6 bases). The germline V gene has CDR1 WNHNN and CDR2 SYGVQD (reference sequence). V dropped 3 bases and J dropped 5 bases, with 29 bases sitting between them. The CDR3 covers 19 residues.